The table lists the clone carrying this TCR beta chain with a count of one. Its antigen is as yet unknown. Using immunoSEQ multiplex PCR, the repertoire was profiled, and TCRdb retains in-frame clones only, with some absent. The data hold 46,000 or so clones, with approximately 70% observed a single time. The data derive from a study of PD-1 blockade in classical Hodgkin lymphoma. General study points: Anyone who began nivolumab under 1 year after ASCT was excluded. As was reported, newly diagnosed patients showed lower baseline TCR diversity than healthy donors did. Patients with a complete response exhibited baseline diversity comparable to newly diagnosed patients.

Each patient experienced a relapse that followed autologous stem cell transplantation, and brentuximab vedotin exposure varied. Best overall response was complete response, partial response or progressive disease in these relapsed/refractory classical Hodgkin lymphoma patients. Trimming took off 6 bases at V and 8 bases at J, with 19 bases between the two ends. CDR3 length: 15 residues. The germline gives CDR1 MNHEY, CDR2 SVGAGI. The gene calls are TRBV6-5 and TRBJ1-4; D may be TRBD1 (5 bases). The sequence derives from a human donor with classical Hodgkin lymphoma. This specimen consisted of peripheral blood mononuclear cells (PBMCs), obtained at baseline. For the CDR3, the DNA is TGTGCCAGCAGCTCCTGGCGGGGGGAGGGCGAAAAACTGTTTTTT. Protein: CASSSWRGEGEKLFF.